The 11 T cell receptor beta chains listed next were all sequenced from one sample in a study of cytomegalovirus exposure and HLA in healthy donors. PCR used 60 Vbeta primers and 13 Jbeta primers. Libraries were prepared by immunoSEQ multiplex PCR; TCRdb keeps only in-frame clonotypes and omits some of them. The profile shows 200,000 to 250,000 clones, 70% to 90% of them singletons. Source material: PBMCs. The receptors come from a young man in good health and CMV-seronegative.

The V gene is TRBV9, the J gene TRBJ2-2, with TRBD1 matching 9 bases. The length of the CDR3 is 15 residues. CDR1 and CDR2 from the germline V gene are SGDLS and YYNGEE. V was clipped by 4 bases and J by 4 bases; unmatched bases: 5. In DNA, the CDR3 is TGTGCCAGCAGCCCGGGACAGGGAATCACCGGGGAGCTGTTTTTT. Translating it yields CASSPGQGITGELFF.

The CDR3 reads CASRWRQESTDTQYF. For the CDR3, the DNA is TGTGCCAGCAGATGGAGACAGGAGAGCACAGATACGCAGTATTTT. The rearrangement uses TRBV6-5 and TRBJ2-3; TRBD1 is a possible D gene (6 bases). The germline V gene has CDR1 MNHEY and CDR2 SVGAGI. The CDR3 runs to 15 residues. Trimming left V 6 bases short and J 0 bases short, with 13 bases between.

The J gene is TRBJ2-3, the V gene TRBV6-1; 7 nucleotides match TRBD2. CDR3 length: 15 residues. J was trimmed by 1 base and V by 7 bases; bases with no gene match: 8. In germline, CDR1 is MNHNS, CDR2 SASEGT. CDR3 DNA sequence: TGTGCCAGCATACCGGGGGGAGTGGGCACAGATACGCAGTATTTT. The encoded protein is CASIPGGVGTDTQYF.

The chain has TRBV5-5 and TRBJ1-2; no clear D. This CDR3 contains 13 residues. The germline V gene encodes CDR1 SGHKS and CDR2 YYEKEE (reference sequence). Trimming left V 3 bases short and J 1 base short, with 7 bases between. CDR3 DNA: TGTGCCAGCAGCTCCGGGAATAACTATGGCTACACCTTC. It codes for CASSSGNNYGYTF. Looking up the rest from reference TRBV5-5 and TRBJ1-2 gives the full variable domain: DAGVTQSPTHLIKTRGQQVTLRCSPISGHKSVSWYQQVLGQGPQFIFQYYEKEERGRGNFPDRFSARQFPNYSSELNVNALLLGDSALYLCASSSGNNYGYTFGSGTRLTVV.

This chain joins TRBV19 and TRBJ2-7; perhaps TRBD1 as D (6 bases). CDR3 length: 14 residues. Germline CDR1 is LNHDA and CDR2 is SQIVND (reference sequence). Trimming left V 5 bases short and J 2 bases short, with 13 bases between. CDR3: CASSQAGATYEQYF. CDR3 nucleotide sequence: TGTGCCAGTAGTCAGGCAGGGGCCACCTACGAGCAGTACTTC.

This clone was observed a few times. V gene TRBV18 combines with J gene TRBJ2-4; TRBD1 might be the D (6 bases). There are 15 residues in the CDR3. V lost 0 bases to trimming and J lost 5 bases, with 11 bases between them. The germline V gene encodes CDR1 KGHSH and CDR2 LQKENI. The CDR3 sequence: CASSPPTGQQNIQYF. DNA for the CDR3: TGTGCCAGCTCACCACCAACAGGGCAACAAAACATTCAGTACTTC.

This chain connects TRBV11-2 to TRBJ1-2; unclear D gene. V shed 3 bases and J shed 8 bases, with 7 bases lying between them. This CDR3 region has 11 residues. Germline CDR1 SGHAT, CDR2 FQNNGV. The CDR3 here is CASSFSSGYTF. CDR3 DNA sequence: TGTGCCAGCAGCTTCAGTTCAGGCTACACCTTC.

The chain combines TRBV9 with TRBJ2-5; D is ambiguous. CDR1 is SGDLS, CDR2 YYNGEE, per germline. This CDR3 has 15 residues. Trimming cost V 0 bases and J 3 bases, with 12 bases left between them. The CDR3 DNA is TGTGCCAGCAGCGTAGGTCCTGGCCTGAAAGAGACCCAGTACTTC. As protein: CASSVGPGLKETQYF.

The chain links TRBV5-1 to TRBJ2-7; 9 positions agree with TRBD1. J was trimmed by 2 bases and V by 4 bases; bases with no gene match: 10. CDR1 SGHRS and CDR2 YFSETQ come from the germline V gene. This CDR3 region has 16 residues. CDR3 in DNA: TGCGCCAGCAGCCCGAAATGGGGACAGGGCGCCTACGAGCAGTACTTC. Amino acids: CASSPKWGQGAYEQYF.

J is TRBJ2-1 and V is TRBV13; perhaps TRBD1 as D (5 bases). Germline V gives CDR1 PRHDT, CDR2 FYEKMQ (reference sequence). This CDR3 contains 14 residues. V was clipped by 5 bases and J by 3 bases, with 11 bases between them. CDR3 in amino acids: CASSPGADYNEQFF. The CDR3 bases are TGTGCCAGCAGCCCTGGGGCGGACTACAATGAGCAGTTCTTC.

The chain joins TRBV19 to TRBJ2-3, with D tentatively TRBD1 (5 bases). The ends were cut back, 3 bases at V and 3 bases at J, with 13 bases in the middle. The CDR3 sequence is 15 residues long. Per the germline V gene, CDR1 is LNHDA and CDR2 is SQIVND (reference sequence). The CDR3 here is CASSIEAGKTDTQYF. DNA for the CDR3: TGTGCCAGTAGTATCGAGGCAGGGAAGACAGATACGCAGTATTTT.